One and the same sample provided the 17 T cell receptor beta chains below, sequenced in a study of post-analysis software for immune sequencing data. Built from TCR beta cDNA, the libraries had unique molecular identifiers in them. TCRdb itself ran the PCR reads through MiXCR, one entry per CDR3 protein. The table lists hundreds of thousands of distinct CDR3 sequences, 25% to 30% of them singletons, with 0.5% to 0.6% in the top ten. Their specific antigens are unknown. Findings and limits, study-wide: Patients showed TRBV5-6, TRBV5-1 and TRBV20-1 among four to six TRBV segments more frequent than in controls.

The sample was blood. The source is a girl aged 10 to 17 with multiple sclerosis.

This clonotype was detected ten times or more. Mismatch with germline at one junction end may stem from a read error. The chain employs TRBV5-1 and TRBJ2-1, with a tentative D call TRBD2 (6 bases). This CDR3 is built from 11 residues. Germline V lookup: CDR1 SGHRS, CDR2 YFSETQ. The CDR3 coding sequence is TGTGCCAGCAGGCTAGCGAATGAGCAGTTCTTC. This encodes CASRLANEQFF.

This chain connects TRBV5-6 to TRBJ2-5; the match to TRBD2 covers 8 bases. Germline CDR1 is SGHDT and CDR2 is YYEEEE. The junction had 15 bases not matched to a gene; V was cut back by 0 bases and J by 11 bases. The CDR3 has 16 residues. The CDR3 DNA reads as TGTGCCAGCAGCTTGGATCCGGGAGGGTCCCACAATGAGCAGTACTTC. Translation: CASSLDPGGSHNEQYF.

This clonotype was observed many times. V and J are TRBV7-6 and TRBJ2-5; 7 bases are shared with TRBD1. Germline V gives CDR1 SGHVS, CDR2 FNYEAQ. The length of the CDR3 is 14 residues. The junction had 5 bases not matched to a gene; V was cut back by 1 base and J by 6 bases. The DNA for the CDR3 is TGTGCCAGCAGCTTAGACCCGACAGGGCAGACCCAGTACTTC. Its translation is CASSLDPTGQTQYF.

This chain joins TRBV7-2 and TRBJ1-3; TRBD1 matches at 8 bases. The ends lost 6 bases at V and 0 bases at J; junction bases unmatched: 7. The CDR3 runs 16 residues. Germline lookup yields CDR1 SGHTA and CDR2 FQGNSA. Here the CDR3 reads CASRPTGASSGNTIYF. The CDR3 coding sequence is TGTGCCAGCAGGCCGACAGGGGCCAGCTCTGGAAACACCATATATTTT.

The V call is TRBV5-1, the J call TRBJ1-1, with D perhaps TRBD1 (6 bases). This CDR3 is 16 amino acids long. Trimming took off 6 bases at V and 0 bases at J, with 18 bases between the two ends. Germline values: CDR1 SGHRS, CDR2 YFSETQ. Here the CDR3 DNA reads TGCGCCAGCACCTCGGAGGGGCAGGGGATGAACACTGAAGCTTTCTTT. It is translated as CASTSEGQGMNTEAFF. The full variable domain, its missing parts supplied by reference TRBV5-1 and TRBJ1-1, is KAGVTQTPRYLIKTRGQQVTLSCSPISGHRSVSWYQQTPGQGLQFLFEYFSETQRNKGNFPGRFSGRQFSNSRSEMNVSTLELGDSALYLCASTSEGQGMNTEAFFGQGTRLTVV.

V is TRBV20-1 and J is TRBJ2-5; D remains ambiguous. Trimming cost V 0 bases and J 6 bases, with 17 bases left between them. Germline CDR1 and CDR2: DFQATT and SNEGSKA (reference sequence). The CDR3 has 15 residues. CDR3 DNA: TGCAGTGCTAGAGATCAAGTCGGGCATCGTAAGACCCAGTACTTC. Amino acid sequence: CSARDQVGHRKTQYF.

The chain carries TRBV7-2 and TRBJ2-5; D may match TRBD1 or TRBD2 (6 bases each). The CDR3 runs to 15 residues. Trimming cost V 6 bases and J 5 bases, with 19 bases left between them. Germline V gene data show CDR1 as SGHTA and CDR2 as FQGNSA. The CDR3 protein is CASRGGIGWGETQYF. CDR3 sequence (DNA): TGTGCCAGCAGAGGGGGGATTGGCTGGGGCGAGACCCAGTACTTC.

CDR3 sequence reads: CATLSRDRGLSYEKLFF. In DNA, the CDR3 is TGTGCCACCCTAAGCCGGGACAGGGGACTTTCCTATGAAAAACTGTTTTTT. The chain combines TRBV7-9 with TRBJ1-4; 10 nucleotides align to TRBD1. Germline-derived CDR1 and CDR2 are SEHNR and FQNEAQ (reference sequence). The V gene end was trimmed by 10 bases and the J gene end by 6 bases; junction bases not matched to a gene: 17. This CDR3 contains 17 residues.

This clonotype was picked up a small number of times. The chain is built from TRBV9 and TRBJ1-3, with 7 bases matching TRBD1. The CDR3 loop spans 14 amino acids. Germline V gene data show CDR1 as SGDLS and CDR2 as YYNGEE. Unmatched junction bases numbered 4, after V lost 7 bases and J lost 0 bases. The CDR3 nucleotides read TGTGCCAGCGGGACAGACATCTCTGGAAACACCATATATTTT. Its protein is CASGTDISGNTIYF. Looking up the rest from reference TRBV9 and TRBJ1-3 gives the full variable domain: DSGVTQTPKHLITATGQRVTLRCSPRSGDLSVYWYQQSLDQGLQFLIQYYNGEERAKGNILERFSAQQFPDLHSELNLSSLELGDSALYFCASGTDISGNTIYFGEGSWLTVV.

The J gene is TRBJ2-1, the V gene TRBV5-1, with TRBD2 matching 13 bases. Germline V gives CDR1 SGHRS, CDR2 YFSETQ. The CDR3 extends over 24 amino acids. V shed 3 bases and J 0 bases; nucleotides not matched to a gene: 24. The CDR3 region has the DNA TGCGCCAGCAGCTCCCAGGGTGACGGAATCGCCGGGACTAGCGGGGTCAGCTCCTACAATGAGCAGTTCTTC. The encoded protein is CASSSQGDGIAGTSGVSSYNEQFF.

This chain uses TRBV29-1 with TRBJ2-1, with D tentatively TRBD1 (5 bases). Trimming shortened V by 0 bases and J by 12 bases, and 24 bases separated the two germline ends. The CDR3 covers 16 residues. In germline, CDR1 is SQVTM, CDR2 ANQGSEA. For the CDR3, the DNA is TGCAGCGTTGAAGATTCGAGTGGGGCAGGTTTCTGCGGGCAGTTCTTC. Amino acids: CSVEDSSGAGFCGQFF.

The gene calls are TRBV12-3 or TRBV12-4 and TRBJ1-6; D not resolved. V was pared by 6 bases and J by 2 bases, with 14 bases between. The CDR3 is 16 amino acids. In DNA form, the CDR3 reads TGTGCCAGCAGCCCTGGTGTGGGGACCTATAATTCACCCCTCCACTTT. Translating it yields CASSPGVGTYNSPLHF.

The gene calls are TRBV5-5 and TRBJ1-5; D remains ambiguous. V lost 2 bases and J lost 0, with 6 bases in between. CDR1 and CDR2 from the germline V gene are SGHKS and YYEKEE (reference sequence). This CDR3 contains 14 residues. Here the CDR3 reads CASSFVSSNQPQHF. The CDR3 DNA sequence: TGTGCCAGCAGCTTTGTGTCTAGCAATCAGCCCCAGCATTTT.

This clonotype has more than one count but fewer than ten. The rearrangement links TRBV12-3 or TRBV12-4 to TRBJ1-4, with unresolved D. Trimming removed 4 bases at V and 0 bases at J, with 6 bases between. CDR3 length equals 14 residues. The CDR3 is CASSSTATNEKLFF. CDR3 bases: TGTGCCAGCAGTTCTACTGCAACTAATGAAAAACTGTTTTTT.

This clonotype was found a few times. This chain links TRBV7-2 with TRBJ2-5; D is perhaps TRBD1 (5 bases). This CDR3 comprises 16 residues. The V end lost 5 bases, the J end lost 4 bases, and 20 bases lay between the germline ends. The germline V gene encodes CDR1 SGHTA and CDR2 FQGNSA. The CDR3 region has the DNA TGTGCCAGCAGCCTAAACCGTCGGGTCAGGGCAGAGACCCAGTACTTC. It codes for CASSLNRRVRAETQYF.

This clonotype was picked up many times. CDR3 loop: CASSYSGDEKLFF. CDR3 DNA sequence: TGTGCCAGCAGTTACTCCGGGGACGAAAAACTGTTTTTT. The J gene is TRBJ1-4, the V gene TRBV6-6; a weak D match, TRBD1 (5 bases). CDR3 length: 13 residues. Germline V gene lookup returns CDR1 MNHNY and CDR2 SVGAGI (reference sequence). V was cut by 0 bases and J by 8 bases, with 7 bases left in between.

The J gene is TRBJ2-5, the V gene TRBV20-1, with 7 bases lining up with TRBD2. The germline V gene has CDR1 DFQATT and CDR2 SNEGSKA (reference sequence). CDR3 length: 14 residues. Trimming at V came to 5 bases and at J to 11 bases, leaving 17 bases not matched to a gene. CDR3 DNA sequence: TGCAGTGCTGGGGGGGAGTGGGAGAACAATGAGCAGTACTTC. This translates into CSAGGEWENNEQYF.